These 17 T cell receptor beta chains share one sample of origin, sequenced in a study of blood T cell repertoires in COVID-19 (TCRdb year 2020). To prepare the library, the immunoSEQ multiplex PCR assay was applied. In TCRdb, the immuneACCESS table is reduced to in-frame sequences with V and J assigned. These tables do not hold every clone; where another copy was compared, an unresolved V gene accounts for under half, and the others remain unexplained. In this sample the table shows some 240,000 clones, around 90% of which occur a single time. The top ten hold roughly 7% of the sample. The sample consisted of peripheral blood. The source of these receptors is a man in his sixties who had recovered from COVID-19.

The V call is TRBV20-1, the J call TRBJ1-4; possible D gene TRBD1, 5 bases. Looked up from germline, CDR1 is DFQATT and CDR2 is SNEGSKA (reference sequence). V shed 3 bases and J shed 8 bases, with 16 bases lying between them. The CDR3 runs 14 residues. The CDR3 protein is CSASGGGFSEKLFF. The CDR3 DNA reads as TGCAGTGCTAGTGGGGGGGGTTTCTCGGAAAAACTGTTTTTT.

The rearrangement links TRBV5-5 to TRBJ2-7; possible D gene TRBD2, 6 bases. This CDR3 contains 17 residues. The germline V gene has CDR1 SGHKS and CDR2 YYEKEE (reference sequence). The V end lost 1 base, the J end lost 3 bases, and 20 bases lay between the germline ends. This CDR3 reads CASSLMGGPLTYYEQYV. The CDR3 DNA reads TGTGCCAGCAGCTTGATGGGGGGTCCACTCACCTACTACGAGCAGTACGTC.

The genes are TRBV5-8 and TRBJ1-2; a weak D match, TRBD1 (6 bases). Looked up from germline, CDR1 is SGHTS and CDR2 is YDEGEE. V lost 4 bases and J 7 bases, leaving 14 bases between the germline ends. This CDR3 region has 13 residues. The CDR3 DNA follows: TGTGCCAGCAGCCTTACAGGGACCCTTGGCTACACCTTC. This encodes CASSLTGTLGYTF.

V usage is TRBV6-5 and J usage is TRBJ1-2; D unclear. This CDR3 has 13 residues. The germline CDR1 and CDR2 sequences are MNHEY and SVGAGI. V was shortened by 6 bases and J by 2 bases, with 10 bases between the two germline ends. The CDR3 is CASSRGVNYGYTF. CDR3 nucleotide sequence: TGTGCCAGCAGCCGGGGAGTAAACTATGGCTACACCTTC.

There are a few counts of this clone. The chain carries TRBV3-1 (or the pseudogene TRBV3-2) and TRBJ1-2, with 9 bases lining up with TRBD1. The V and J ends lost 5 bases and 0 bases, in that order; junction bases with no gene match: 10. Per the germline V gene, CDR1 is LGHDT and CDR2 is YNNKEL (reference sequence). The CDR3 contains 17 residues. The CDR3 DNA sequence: TGTGCCAGCAGCTTAACCGGGACAGGGATCTCTAACTATGGCTACACCTTC. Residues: CASSLTGTGISNYGYTF.

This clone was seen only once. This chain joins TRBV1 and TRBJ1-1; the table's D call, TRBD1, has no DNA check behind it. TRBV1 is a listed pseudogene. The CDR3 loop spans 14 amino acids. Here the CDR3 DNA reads TGCACCAGCGCAAGACAGGGGGTGATCACTGAAGCTTTCTTT. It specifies CTSARQGVITEAFF.

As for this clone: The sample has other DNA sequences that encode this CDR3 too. The CDR3 here is CASSLAGGNTEAFF. As DNA, the CDR3 is TGTGCCAGCAGCTTAGCAGGAGGGAACACTGAAGCTTTCTTT. This chain uses TRBV7-9 with TRBJ1-1, with D unresolved. The CDR3 spans 14 residues. CDR1 is SEHNR, CDR2 FQNEAQ, per germline (reference sequence). V was pared by 0 bases and J by 1 base, with 6 bases between.

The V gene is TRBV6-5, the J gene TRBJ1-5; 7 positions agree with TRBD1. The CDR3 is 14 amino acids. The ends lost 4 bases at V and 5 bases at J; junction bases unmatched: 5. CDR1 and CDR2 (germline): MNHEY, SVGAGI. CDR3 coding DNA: TGTGCCAGCAGTTCAGGGGGTGTCTATCAGCCCCAGCATTTT. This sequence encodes CASSSGGVYQPQHF.

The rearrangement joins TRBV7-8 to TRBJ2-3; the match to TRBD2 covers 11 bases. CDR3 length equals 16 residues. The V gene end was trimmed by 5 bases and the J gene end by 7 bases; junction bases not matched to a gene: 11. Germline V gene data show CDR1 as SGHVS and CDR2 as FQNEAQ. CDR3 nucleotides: TGTGCCAGCAGCCCCGGGACTAGCGGAGGGAGTTATACGCAGTATTTT. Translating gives CASSPGTSGGSYTQYF.

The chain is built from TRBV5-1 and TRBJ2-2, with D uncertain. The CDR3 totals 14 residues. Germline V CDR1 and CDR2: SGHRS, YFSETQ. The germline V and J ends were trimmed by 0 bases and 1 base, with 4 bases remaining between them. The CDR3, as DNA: TGCGCCAGCAGCTTGGACGGGAACACCGGGGAGCTGTTTTTT. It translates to CASSLDGNTGELFF.

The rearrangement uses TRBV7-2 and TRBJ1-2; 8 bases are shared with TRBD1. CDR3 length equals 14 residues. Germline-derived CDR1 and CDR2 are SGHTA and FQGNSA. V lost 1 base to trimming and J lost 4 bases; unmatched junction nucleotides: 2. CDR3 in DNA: TGTGCCAGCAGCTTAGGAGGACAGGGCTATGGCTACACCTTC. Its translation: CASSLGGQGYGYTF. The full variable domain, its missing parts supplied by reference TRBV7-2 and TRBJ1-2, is GAGVSQSPSNKVTEKGKDVELRCDPISGHTALYWYRQSLGQGLEFLIYFQGNSAPDKSGLPSDRFSAERTGGSVSTLTIQRTQQEDSAVYLCASSLGGQGYGYTFGSGTRLTVV.

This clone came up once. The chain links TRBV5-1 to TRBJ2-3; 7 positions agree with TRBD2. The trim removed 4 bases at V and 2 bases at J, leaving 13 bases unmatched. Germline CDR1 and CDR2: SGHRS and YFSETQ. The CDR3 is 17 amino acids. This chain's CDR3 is CASSPRRLALVTDTQYF. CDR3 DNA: TGCGCCAGCAGCCCTAGAAGACTAGCCCTCGTCACAGATACGCAGTATTTT. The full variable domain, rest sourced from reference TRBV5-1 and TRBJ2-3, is KAGVTQTPRYLIKTRGQQVTLSCSPISGHRSVSWYQQTPGQGLQFLFEYFSETQRNKGNFPGRFSGRQFSNSRSEMNVSTLELGDSALYLCASSPRRLALVTDTQYFGPGTRLTVL.

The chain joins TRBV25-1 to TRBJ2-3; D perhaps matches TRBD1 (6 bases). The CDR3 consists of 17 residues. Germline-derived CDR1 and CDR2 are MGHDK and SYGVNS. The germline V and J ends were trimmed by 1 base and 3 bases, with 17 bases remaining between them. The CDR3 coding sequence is TGTGCCAGCAGTGAATCTAACTTAGGGGGAACAACAGATACGCAGTATTTT. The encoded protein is CASSESNLGGTTDTQYF.

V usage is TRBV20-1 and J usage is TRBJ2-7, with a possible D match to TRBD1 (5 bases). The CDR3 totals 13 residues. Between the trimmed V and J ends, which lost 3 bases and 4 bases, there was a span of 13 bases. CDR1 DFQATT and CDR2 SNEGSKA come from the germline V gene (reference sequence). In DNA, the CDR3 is TGCAGTGCTAGTCAGGGTGTTGAGTACGAGCAGTACTTC. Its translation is CSASQGVEYEQYF.

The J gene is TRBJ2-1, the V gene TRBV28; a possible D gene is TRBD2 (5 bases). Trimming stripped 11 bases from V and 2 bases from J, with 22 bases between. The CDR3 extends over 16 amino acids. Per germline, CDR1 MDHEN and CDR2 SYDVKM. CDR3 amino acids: CAAHYPGLGPYNEQFF. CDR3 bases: TGTGCCGCTCATTATCCCGGACTCGGGCCCTACAATGAGCAGTTCTTC.

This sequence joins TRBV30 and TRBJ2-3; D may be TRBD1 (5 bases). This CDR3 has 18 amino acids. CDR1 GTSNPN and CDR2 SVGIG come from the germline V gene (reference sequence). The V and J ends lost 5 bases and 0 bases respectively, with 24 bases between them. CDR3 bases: TGTGCCTGGGATACTAAGGGATTGACAGTTACTAGCACAGATACGCAGTATTTT. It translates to CAWDTKGLTVTSTDTQYF.

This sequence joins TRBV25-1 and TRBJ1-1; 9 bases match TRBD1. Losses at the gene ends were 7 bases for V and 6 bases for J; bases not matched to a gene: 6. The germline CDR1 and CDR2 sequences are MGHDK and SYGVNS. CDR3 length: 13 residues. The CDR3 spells CASTGQGIPEAFF. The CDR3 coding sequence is TGTGCCAGCACCGGACAGGGGATCCCTGAAGCTTTCTTT. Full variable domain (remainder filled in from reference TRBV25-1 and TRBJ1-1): EADIYQTPRYLVIGTGKKITLECSQTMGHDKMYWYQQDPGMELHLIHYSYGVNSTEKGDLSSESTVSRIRTEHFPLTLESARPSHTSQYLCASTGQGIPEAFFGQGTRLTVV.